This T cell receptor beta chain was obtained from a study of monozygotic twins with inflammatory bowel disease. Findings of the study overall: It was not supported that a single strong signal or clonotype was associated with IBD. Diversity of TCRbeta measured by inverse Simpson was lower in IBD patients than in healthy co-twins.

CDR1 and CDR2 (germline): SGHTA, FQGNSA. This CDR3 comprises 15 residues. Details on this clonotype: Antigen unknown.

Template switching was used to attach UMIs, which incorporated a 6-nucleotide sample barcode. Two rounds of nested PCR, of 16 and 9 cycles, were run on TCRalpha and TCRbeta cDNA. One entry per CDR3 protein, without DNA, is what TCRdb gives after re-calling the 5' RACE reads. This sample contains about 210,000 distinct CDR3 sequences. V usage is TRBV7-2 and J usage is TRBJ2-3; as DNA is missing, the TRBD2 call by TCRdb cannot be tested. The specimen sequenced was blood. The TCR sequence derives from a human donor with ulcerative colitis or Crohn's disease, or a healthy co-twin of an affected twin (not recorded which). CDR3 loop: CASSSFPTDLDTQYF. Combining the CDR3 with reference TRBV7-2 and TRBJ2-3 gives the whole variable domain GAGVSQSPSNKVTEKGKDVELRCDPISGHTALYWYRQSLGQGLEFLIYFQGNSAPDKSGLPSDRFSAERTGGSVSTLTIQRTQQEDSAVYLCASSSFPTDLDTQYFGPGTRLTVL.